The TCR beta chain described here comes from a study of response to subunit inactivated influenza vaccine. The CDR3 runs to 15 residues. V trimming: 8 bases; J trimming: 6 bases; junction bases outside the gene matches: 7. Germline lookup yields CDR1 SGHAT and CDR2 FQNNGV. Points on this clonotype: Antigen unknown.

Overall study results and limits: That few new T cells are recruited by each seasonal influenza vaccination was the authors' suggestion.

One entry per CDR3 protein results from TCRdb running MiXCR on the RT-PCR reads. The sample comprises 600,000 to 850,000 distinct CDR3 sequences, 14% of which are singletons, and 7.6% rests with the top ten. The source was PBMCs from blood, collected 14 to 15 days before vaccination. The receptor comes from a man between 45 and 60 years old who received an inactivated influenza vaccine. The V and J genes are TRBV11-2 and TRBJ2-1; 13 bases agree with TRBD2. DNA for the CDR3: TGTGCCAGCGGCTCACTAGCGGGGGGGAGCAATGAGCAGTTCTTC. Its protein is CASGSLAGGSNEQFF.